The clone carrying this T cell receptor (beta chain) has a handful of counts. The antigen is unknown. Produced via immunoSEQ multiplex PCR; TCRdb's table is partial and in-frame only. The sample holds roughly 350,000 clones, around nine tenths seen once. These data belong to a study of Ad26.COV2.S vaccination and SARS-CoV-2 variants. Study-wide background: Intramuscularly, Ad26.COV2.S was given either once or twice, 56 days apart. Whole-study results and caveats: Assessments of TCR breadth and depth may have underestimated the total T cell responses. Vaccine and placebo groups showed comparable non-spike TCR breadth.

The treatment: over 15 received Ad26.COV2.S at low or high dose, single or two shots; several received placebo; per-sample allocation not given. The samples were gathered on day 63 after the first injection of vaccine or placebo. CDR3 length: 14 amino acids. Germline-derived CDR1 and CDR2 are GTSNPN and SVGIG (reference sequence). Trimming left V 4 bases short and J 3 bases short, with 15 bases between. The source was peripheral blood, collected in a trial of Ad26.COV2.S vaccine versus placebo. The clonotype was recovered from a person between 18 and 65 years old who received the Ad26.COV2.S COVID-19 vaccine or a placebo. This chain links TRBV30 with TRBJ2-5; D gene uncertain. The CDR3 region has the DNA TGTGCCTGGAAGGGCGACCGAGAAAAAGAGACCCAGTACTTC. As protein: CAWKGDREKETQYF. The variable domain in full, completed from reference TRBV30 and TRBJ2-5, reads SQTIHQWPATLVQPVGSPLSLECTVEGTSNPNLYWYRQAAGRGLQLLFYSVGIGQISSEVPQNLSASRPQDRQFILSSKKLLLSDSGFYLCAWKGDREKETQYFGPGTRLLVL.